Listed here are 30 T cell receptor beta chains from one sample, sequenced in a study of blood T cell repertoires in COVID-19. Sequencing was performed with immunoSEQ multiplex PCR; in TCRdb, only in-frame clones are kept and a portion is missing. The sample holds some 250,000 clones, about 90% seen once. The sequencing sample was made of PBMCs or T cells enriched from blood (not recorded which). These receptors originate from a young woman with acute COVID-19.

The rearrangement joins TRBV7-9 to TRBJ1-2; D is unresolved. The germline V gene encodes CDR1 SEHNR and CDR2 FQNEAQ (reference sequence). This CDR3 has 12 residues. V lost 7 bases to trimming and J lost 5 bases, with 11 bases between them. The CDR3 region has the DNA TGTGCCAGCACCGAAGAGCTATATGGCTACACCTTC. Protein product: CASTEELYGYTF.

This clone was counted once. V usage is TRBV11-2 and J usage is TRBJ1-1; a possible D gene is TRBD1 (6 bases). The length of the CDR3 is 13 residues. Germline V gene data show CDR1 as SGHAT and CDR2 as FQNNGV. The V end lost 3 bases, the J end lost 4 bases, and 9 bases lay between the germline ends. In DNA form, the CDR3 reads TGTGCCAGCAGCTTCAGGGGTGGCACTGAAGCTTTCTTT. It translates to CASSFRGGTEAFF.

V and J are TRBV21-1 and TRBJ2-7; TRBD1 is the table's D call, not checked against the DNA. TRBV21-1 is a listed pseudogene. This CDR3 region has 17 residues. DNA of the CDR3: TGTGCCAGCAGCAACTTCTCCGACGGGACAGCCCCCCACGAGCAGTACTTC. It specifies CASSNFSDGTAPHEQYF.

CDR3 nucleotides: TGTGCCAGCAGGCTAGATTACGAGACCCAGTACTTC. It encodes CASRLDYETQYF. The chain combines TRBV11-2 with TRBJ2-5; D remains ambiguous. Germline CDR1 reads SGHAT; CDR2 reads FQNNGV. Trimming removed 6 bases from V and 5 bases from J, with 10 bases in between. The CDR3 has 12 residues.

This clone was counted only a few times. The rearrangement links TRBV19 to TRBJ1-1; D remains unclear. Germline V gene data show CDR1 as LNHDA and CDR2 as SQIVND (reference sequence). The CDR3 sequence is 14 residues long. Trimming took off 8 bases at V and 2 bases at J, with 15 bases between the two ends. The CDR3 region has the DNA TGTGCCAGTCGTCCTCTTGGAGGCAACACTGAAGCTTTCTTT. Its protein product is CASRPLGGNTEAFF.

This chain uses TRBV6-5 with TRBJ2-7; D is ambiguous. Germline loops: CDR1 MNHEY, CDR2 SVGAGI. CDR3 length: 13 amino acids. Trimming left V 6 bases short and J 4 bases short, with 13 bases between. The CDR3 here is CASSLKYLYEQYF. In nucleotides, the CDR3 is TGTGCCAGCAGCCTAAAATACTTATACGAGCAGTACTTC.

The chain recombines TRBV7-2 with TRBJ2-5, with TRBD1 identical over 9 bases. The germline V gene has CDR1 SGHTA and CDR2 FQGNSA. The CDR3 is 14 residues long. J lost 4 bases, V lost 5 bases, and 5 bases had no gene match. The DNA for the CDR3 is TGTGCCAGCAGCAAAACAGGGGGCCGAGAGACCCAGTACTTC. Its protein is CASSKTGGRETQYF.

This chain joins TRBV6-5 and TRBJ1-1; D not resolved. This CDR3 region has 14 residues. V gave up 0 bases and J gave up 1 base, with 6 bases separating them. Germline V gene sequence: CDR1 MNHEY, CDR2 SVGAGI. CDR3 bases: TGTGCCAGCAGTTACTCGAGGCGGAACACTGAAGCTTTCTTT. Translated: CASSYSRRNTEAFF.

This chain links TRBV5-6 with TRBJ2-3; no reliable D call. The CDR3 runs to 14 residues. The germline V and J ends were trimmed by 0 bases and 10 bases, with 15 bases remaining between them. Germline V gene data show CDR1 as SGHDT and CDR2 as YYEEEE. The CDR3 coding sequence is TGTGCCAGCAGCTTGGCGGCAGGCCCAGTAGCGCAGTATTTT. Protein: CASSLAAGPVAQYF.

The J gene is TRBJ2-5, the V gene TRBV12-5; weak D call: TRBD1 (6 bases). The V gene's germline CDR1 is LGHNT and CDR2 FRNRAP. V was pared by 10 bases and J by 0 bases, with 15 bases between. The CDR3 runs to 14 residues. Written as DNA, the CDR3 is TGTGCTAATTTGCTCCGGGACAACCAAGAGACCCAGTACTTC. Its translation: CANLLRDNQETQYF. Full variable domain (missing parts from reference TRBV12-5 and TRBJ2-5): DARVTQTPRHKVTEMGQEVTMRCQPILGHNTVFWYRQTMMQGLELLAYFRNRAPLDDSGMPKDRFSAEMPDATLATLKIQPSEPRDSAVYFCANLLRDNQETQYFGPGTRLLVL.

The rearrangement links TRBV19 to TRBJ2-6; possible D gene TRBD1, 5 bases. The V gene lost 4 bases and the J gene lost 1 base, with 11 bases spanning the gap. Germline CDR1 is LNHDA and CDR2 is SQIVND (reference sequence). The CDR3 runs 16 residues. The CDR3, as DNA: TGTGCCAGTAGTACTCAAAGACAGTCTGGGGCCAACGTCCTGACTTTC. Residues: CASSTQRQSGANVLTF.

J is TRBJ2-3 and V is TRBV7-9; no clear D. Trimming cost V 5 bases and J 2 bases, with 5 bases left between them. The CDR3 sequence is 12 residues long. The V gene's germline CDR1 is SEHNR and CDR2 FQNEAQ (reference sequence). The CDR3: CASSPYTDTQYF. The CDR3 DNA is TGTGCCAGCAGCCCTTACACAGATACGCAGTATTTT.

CDR3 nucleotides: TGCGCCAGCAGCCAAGTATTACTACAGGGGGGCTACACCTTC. Its translation is CASSQVLLQGGYTF. The chain recombines TRBV4-3 with TRBJ1-2, with 7 bases fitting TRBD1. Losses at the gene ends were 1 base for V and 8 bases for J; bases not matched to a gene: 7. Germline CDR1 is LGHNA and CDR2 is YSLEER. The CDR3 has 14 residues.

This chain connects TRBV30 to TRBJ1-2, with 7 bases identical to TRBD1. This CDR3 has 14 amino acids. J gave up 5 bases and V 2 bases, and 8 bases lay outside the gene matches. Germline lookup yields CDR1 GTSNPN and CDR2 SVGIG (reference sequence). The CDR3 region has the DNA TGTGCCTGGAGTATCGGACAGGCCGGGTATGGCTACACCTTC. Translated, it gives CAWSIGQAGYGYTF.

The rearrangement uses TRBV20-1 and TRBJ1-1, with D possibly TRBD1 on 6 matching bases. Trimming stripped 3 bases from V and 5 bases from J, with 13 bases between. The germline V gene has CDR1 DFQATT and CDR2 SNEGSKA (reference sequence). The CDR3 length is 13 residues. Here the CDR3 reads CSASAQGRTEAFF. CDR3 DNA sequence: TGCAGTGCTAGTGCCCAGGGGCGAACTGAAGCTTTCTTT.

CDR3 residues: CASSRRGLTNEKLFF. In nucleotides, the CDR3 is TGTGCCAGCAGCCGCCGAGGGCTAACTAATGAAAAACTGTTTTTT. The V call is TRBV5-6, the J call TRBJ1-4, with D unclear. V shed 4 bases and J shed 1 base, with 11 bases lying between them. Per germline, CDR1 SGHDT and CDR2 YYEEEE. The CDR3 length is 15 residues.

The CDR3 sequence: CASSLSAGLSYGYTF. CDR3 in DNA: TGTGCCAGCAGCTTAAGTGCGGGACTGAGCTATGGCTACACCTTC. The chain has TRBV7-3 and TRBJ1-2; weak D call: TRBD1 (5 bases). V was shortened by 1 base and J by 4 bases, with 13 bases between the two germline ends. CDR1 and CDR2 (germline): SGHTA, FQGTGA. The CDR3 has 15 residues.

The chain is built from TRBV6-4 and TRBJ1-3, with D possibly matching TRBD1 (6 bases). Trimming removed 8 bases from V and 2 bases from J, with 16 bases in between. The CDR3 spans 15 residues. Germline V lookup: CDR1 MRHNA, CDR2 SNTAGT. CDR3: CASDPGAPPGNTIYF. Here the CDR3 DNA reads TGTGCCAGCGATCCAGGGGCACCCCCTGGAAACACCATATATTTT.

The chain recombines TRBV6-5 with TRBJ2-5, with 10 positions matching TRBD1. There are 14 residues in the CDR3. Germline V gene lookup returns CDR1 MNHEY and CDR2 SVGAGI. V gave up 6 bases and J gave up 5 bases; unmatched junction bases: 6. CDR3 nucleotide sequence: TGTGCCAGCAGGGTCCCGGGACAGGGGGAGACCCAGTACTTC. It yields the protein CASRVPGQGETQYF.

This clone came up once. This chain joins TRBV28 and TRBJ1-2; no definite D call. The germline gives CDR1 MDHEN, CDR2 SYDVKM. V was trimmed by 6 bases and J by 4 bases, leaving 15 bases between them. The CDR3 length is 14 residues. DNA of the CDR3: TGTGCCAGCAGCAACACGGGGAGGTCCTATGGCTACACCTTC. Its protein product is CASSNTGRSYGYTF.

The V call is TRBV18, the J call TRBJ2-1, with 10 bases that match TRBD1. The CDR3 extends over 16 amino acids. The V gene's germline CDR1 is KGHSH and CDR2 LQKENI. V dropped 1 base and J dropped 2; count of bases not matched to a gene: 2. CDR3 sequence reads: CASSPQGQGTYNEQFF. The CDR3 nucleotides read TGTGCCAGCTCACCACAGGGACAGGGGACCTACAATGAGCAGTTCTTC. Variable domain in full (rest from reference TRBV18 and TRBJ2-1): NAGVMQNPRHLVRRRGQEARLRCSPMKGHSHVYWYRQLPEEGLKFMVYLQKENIIDESGMPKERFSAEFPKEGPSILRIQQVVRGDSAAYFCASSPQGQGTYNEQFFGPGTRLTVL.

The V gene is TRBV11-2, the J gene TRBJ2-1; 7 nucleotides match TRBD2. V lost 3 bases and J lost 8; bases outside the gene matches: 7. The CDR3 runs to 14 residues. Germline V gene sequence: CDR1 SGHAT, CDR2 FQNNGV. The DNA for the CDR3 is TGTGCCAGCAGCTTGGCGGGGGAGTGGGATGAGCAGTTCTTC. Its translation: CASSLAGEWDEQFF.

This chain links TRBV29-1 with TRBJ2-7; 9 bases fit TRBD1. Germline values: CDR1 SQVTM, CDR2 ANQGSEA. Trimming took 4 bases from V and 0 from J; bases not matched to a gene: 4. The CDR3 contains 14 residues. The CDR3 is CSVVGDRVSYEQYF. The CDR3 DNA reads as TGCAGCGTTGTCGGGGACAGGGTCTCCTACGAGCAGTACTTC.

The chain recombines TRBV7-7 with TRBJ2-7; D is perhaps TRBD1 (6 bases). This CDR3 has 13 amino acids. The germline CDR1 and CDR2 sequences are SSHAT and FNYEAQ (reference sequence). V was cut by 0 bases and J by 6 bases, with 9 bases left in between. Here the CDR3 reads CASSLAGGAEQYF. The CDR3 DNA follows: TGTGCCAGCAGCTTAGCAGGGGGAGCCGAGCAGTACTTC.

V is TRBV28 and J is TRBJ2-7, with TRBD1 matching over 8 bases. V shed 2 bases and J 2 bases; nucleotides not matched to a gene: 5. Germline assignment: CDR1 MDHEN and CDR2 SYDVKM. This CDR3 comprises 15 residues. The CDR3 loop is CASSLNDRGPYEQYF. The CDR3 DNA follows: TGTGCCAGCAGTTTAAACGACAGGGGCCCCTACGAGCAGTACTTC.

The gene calls are TRBV11-2 and TRBJ2-5, with 9 bases lining up with TRBD1. The CDR3 is 14 amino acids. Germline lookup yields CDR1 SGHAT and CDR2 FQNNGV. V dropped 3 bases and J dropped 5; count of bases not matched to a gene: 4. CDR3 bases: TGTGCCAGCAGCTTGACAGGGGGGAGTGAGACCCAGTACTTC. It is translated as CASSLTGGSETQYF.

This sequence joins TRBV27 and TRBJ2-1; TRBD2 is a possible D gene (6 bases). CDR1 and CDR2 from the germline V gene are MNHEY and SMNVEV (reference sequence). Trimming took off 5 bases at V and 2 bases at J, with 13 bases between the two ends. This CDR3 spans 15 amino acids. This CDR3 is CASSHRDFTYNEQFF. In nucleotides, the CDR3 is TGTGCCAGCAGTCACCGGGACTTTACCTACAATGAGCAGTTCTTC.

V is TRBV5-1 and J is TRBJ2-5; D possibly corresponds to TRBD1 (6 bases). CDR3 length: 16 residues. In germline, CDR1 is SGHRS, CDR2 YFSETQ. V shed 4 bases and J shed 4 bases, with 20 bases lying between them. CDR3 region: CASSLQRQAGSETQYF. The CDR3 DNA sequence: TGCGCCAGCAGCCTACAAAGACAGGCCGGGTCAGAGACCCAGTACTTC.

This chain uses TRBV9 with TRBJ2-7; TRBD2 might be the D (5 bases). This CDR3 contains 14 residues. V was trimmed by 0 bases and J by 6 bases, leaving 13 bases between them. Per germline, CDR1 SGDLS and CDR2 YYNGEE. CDR3 loop: CASSVEPSTSEQYF. In nucleotides, the CDR3 is TGTGCCAGCAGCGTAGAACCTAGCACCAGCGAGCAGTACTTC.

V and J are TRBV28 and TRBJ1-5; D perhaps matches TRBD1 (5 bases). Looked up from germline, CDR1 is MDHEN and CDR2 is SYDVKM. V was pared by 0 bases and J by 7 bases, with 13 bases between. The CDR3 length is 15 residues. CDR3 region: CASSLWGRTSQPQHF. The CDR3 DNA is TGTGCCAGCAGTTTATGGGGGCGCACCTCCCAGCCCCAGCATTTT.